The 28 T cell receptor beta chains in this list originate from one sample, sequenced in a study of T cell repertoires in cytomegalovirus infection (dated by TCRdb to about 2019). Sequencing relied on an Illumina HiSeq 1500. TCRdb reanalyzed the raw reads on its own, using fastp at Q25 for trimming and MiXCR for clone calling, and kept in-frame beta chains. Each CDR3 protein gets just one entry, which takes the most common genes and DNA from the rows behind it. The sample table contains fewer than 300,000 distinct CDR3 sequences; only one count was recorded for about 25% of them. The top ten constitute approximately 15% of the sample. The sample taken for sequencing was PBMCs. The receptors were sampled from a human donor in good health (CMV status not recorded). Some clones in this sample may be carry-over from other donors' samples.

This clonotype was counted many times. The chain is built from TRBV29-1 and TRBJ2-1, with no clear D. The ends were cut back, 4 bases at V and 5 bases at J, with 3 bases in the middle. Germline V gene sequence: CDR1 SQVTM, CDR2 ANQGSEA. CDR3 length: 10 amino acids. In DNA, the CDR3 is TGCAGCGTTGGACACAATGAGCAGTTCTTC. This encodes CSVGHNEQFF.

The chain combines TRBV13 with TRBJ2-1, with 7 bases lining up with TRBD1. The CDR3 contains 15 residues. V trimming: 5 bases; J trimming: 7 bases; junction bases outside the gene matches: 11. Germline V gene sequence: CDR1 PRHDT, CDR2 FYEKMQ (reference sequence). CDR3 residues: CASSRGPQGVNEQFF. DNA of the CDR3: TGTGCCAGCAGCCGAGGACCCCAGGGGGTTAATGAGCAGTTCTTC.

V usage is TRBV5-6 and J usage is TRBJ2-1, with 11 bases lining up with TRBD2. The CDR3 runs to 14 residues. Germline CDR1 reads SGHDT; CDR2 reads YYEEEE. Trimming at V came to 5 bases and at J to 6 bases, leaving 4 bases not matched to a gene. CDR3 nucleotide sequence: TGTGCCAGCAGGAGACTAGCGGGAAGCAATGAGCAGTTCTTC. Translation: CASRRLAGSNEQFF. Using reference TRBV5-6 and TRBJ2-1 for the parts outside the CDR3, the full variable domain is DAGVTQSPTHLIKTRGQQVTLRCSPKSGHDTVSWYQQALGQGPQFIFQYYEEEERQRGNFPDRFSGHQFPNYSSELNVNALLLGDSALYLCASRRLAGSNEQFFGPGTRLTVL.

V gene TRBV11-2 combines with J gene TRBJ2-1; TRBD2 matches at 8 bases. Germline CDR1 is SGHAT and CDR2 is FQNNGV. V lost 4 bases and J lost 0; bases outside the gene matches: 8. The CDR3 has 17 residues. CDR3: CASSSTLSGISYNEQFF. CDR3 nucleotides: TGTGCCAGCAGCTCGACCCTTAGCGGGATCTCCTACAATGAGCAGTTCTTC.

This clonotype was counted only a few times. This rearrangement joins TRBV20-1 to TRBJ2-3; 7 bases line up with TRBD2. This CDR3 region has 16 residues. Losses at the gene ends were 3 bases for V and 3 bases for J; bases not matched to a gene: 12. Germline CDR1 is DFQATT and CDR2 is SNEGSKA (reference sequence). The CDR3, as DNA: TGCAGTGCTAGGGTTACCTTACCGCGGGAGACAGATACGCAGTATTTT. Its protein is CSARVTLPRETDTQYF.

A single count supports this clonotype. The chain couples TRBV18 to TRBJ1-4; 7 nucleotides match TRBD1. Germline V gene data show CDR1 as KGHSH and CDR2 as LQKENI. The J segment lost 11 bases and the V segment lost 5 bases, leaving 14 bases of the junction unmatched. The length of the CDR3 is 15 residues. The CDR3 nucleotides are TGTGCCAGCTCATTTACAGGGGCCCGCGGAGTCAAACTGTTTTTT. It is translated as CASSFTGARGVKLFF. The whole variable domain, remainder taken from reference TRBV18 and TRBJ1-4, is NAGVMQNPRHLVRRRGQEARLRCSPMKGHSHVYWYRQLPEEGLKFMVYLQKENIIDESGMPKERFSAEFPKEGPSILRIQQVVRGDSAAYFCASSFTGARGVKLFFGSGTQLSVL.

The chain has TRBV28 and TRBJ2-6, with D perhaps TRBD1 (5 bases). Germline CDR1 is MDHEN and CDR2 is SYDVKM. The CDR3 spans 15 residues. The V end lost 5 bases, the J end lost 0 bases, and 8 bases lay between the germline ends. CDR3 in amino acids: CASSGASSGANVLTF. The CDR3 nucleotides read TGTGCCAGCAGTGGGGCCAGCTCTGGGGCCAACGTCCTGACTTTC.

This clonotype was recorded a few times. The J gene is TRBJ1-4, the V gene TRBV28; D is ambiguous. V shed 4 bases and J shed 5 bases, with 11 bases lying between them. This CDR3 is built from 14 residues. Per germline, CDR1 MDHEN and CDR2 SYDVKM. This chain's CDR3 is CASSWGSTNEKLFF. The CDR3 DNA sequence: TGTGCCAGCAGTTGGGGAAGTACAAATGAAAAACTGTTTTTT.

V gene TRBV6-2 or TRBV6-3 combines with J gene TRBJ2-7; D assignment may be TRBD1 or TRBD2 (6 bases each). The CDR3 extends over 18 amino acids. The V and J ends lost 0 bases and 0 bases respectively, with 18 bases between them. In germline, CDR1 is MNHEY, CDR2 SVGEGT. In DNA, the CDR3 is TGTGCCAGCAGTTACTCGAATCTGGGGGGCAAGAGCTCCTACGAGCAGTACGTC. Translating gives CASSYSNLGGKSSYEQYV.

This clonotype appeared a few times. The chain has TRBV18 and TRBJ2-7; the D is unclear. From germline, CDR1 is KGHSH and CDR2 LQKENI. CDR3 length: 15 residues. V was shortened by 2 bases and J by 0 bases, with 11 bases between the two germline ends. The CDR3 loop reads CASSPGPFVSYEQYF. CDR3 in DNA: TGTGCCAGCTCACCAGGGCCGTTTGTCTCCTACGAGCAGTACTTC.

This clonotype was recorded a few times. The chain recombines TRBV10-3 with TRBJ1-3, with D hard to call. V was cut by 7 bases and J by 6 bases, with 13 bases left in between. Germline CDR1 ENHRY, CDR2 SYGVKD. The CDR3 runs to 13 residues. The CDR3 coding sequence is TGTGCCATCACTGGAGGCGGGCTAAACACCATATATTTT. Its translation: CAITGGGLNTIYF.

The sample holds a few counts of this clonotype. The V and J genes are TRBV2 and TRBJ2-3; the D is unclear. Looked up from germline, CDR1 is SNHLY and CDR2 is FYNNEI. There are 13 residues in the CDR3. Trimming took off 4 bases at V and 6 bases at J, with 11 bases between the two ends. CDR3: CASSARVGDTQYF. CDR3 nucleotide sequence: TGTGCCAGCAGTGCACGGGTCGGGGATACGCAGTATTTT.

This clonotype has a single count. The gene calls are TRBV15 and TRBJ1-2; 10 bases are shared with TRBD1. The CDR3 extends over 16 amino acids. Per the germline V gene, CDR1 is LNHNV and CDR2 is YYDKDF (reference sequence). V was pared by 2 bases and J by 5 bases, with 8 bases of the junction left unmatched. Here the CDR3 reads CATSRSSGQGGYGYTF. The CDR3 DNA reads TGTGCCACCAGCAGATCCAGCGGACAGGGGGGTTATGGCTACACCTTC.

As DNA, the CDR3 is TGTGCCAGCAGTTCCAGTGGGACGACGACTGAAGCTTTCTTT. Translated: CASSSSGTTTEAFF. The gene calls are TRBV28 and TRBJ1-1, with D tentatively TRBD1 (5 bases). The ends were cut back, 4 bases at V and 5 bases at J, with 14 bases in the middle. CDR1 and CDR2 (germline): MDHEN, SYDVKM. The CDR3 is 14 amino acids.

V usage is TRBV20-1 and J usage is TRBJ2-7, with a tentative D call TRBD2 (5 bases). The CDR3 has 12 residues. Germline CDR1 and CDR2: DFQATT and SNEGSKA (reference sequence). V lost 5 bases and J lost 4, with 12 bases in between. CDR3 DNA: TGCAGTGCTCGTGGGGAGATTTACGAGCAGTACTTC. Residues: CSARGEIYEQYF.

The chain uses TRBV30 and TRBJ1-2, with a possible D match to TRBD1 (5 bases). CDR1 and CDR2 from the germline V gene are GTSNPN and SVGIG (reference sequence). V lost 0 bases, J lost 0 bases, and 11 bases lay in between. This CDR3 has 15 amino acids. In DNA form, the CDR3 reads TGTGCCTGGAGTGTACGCAGGGTAGCTAACTATGGCTACACCTTC. It translates to CAWSVRRVANYGYTF.

V gene TRBV12-3 or TRBV12-4 combines with J gene TRBJ2-1; no definite D call. V was pared by 2 bases and J by 5 bases, with 10 bases between. This CDR3 is 14 amino acids long. CDR3 sequence: CASSLSDRDNEQFF. The CDR3 nucleotides are TGTGCCAGCAGTTTATCGGACCGCGACAATGAGCAGTTCTTC.

Ten or more counts support this clonotype. This rearrangement joins TRBV7-6 to TRBJ2-2; 11 bases fit TRBD2. Germline V gives CDR1 SGHVS, CDR2 FNYEAQ. The CDR3 has 14 residues. The V gene end was trimmed by 4 bases and the J gene end by 8 bases; junction bases not matched to a gene: 3. As DNA, the CDR3 is TGTGCCAGCAGCTCAACTAGCGGGGGAGGGGAGCTGTTTTTT. This translates into CASSSTSGGGELFF.

This clonotype has just one count. The chain links TRBV6-5 to TRBJ1-5, with a weak D call TRBD1 (6 bases). The CDR3 contains 11 residues. CDR1 is MNHEY and CDR2 is SVGAGI in the germline V gene. The CDR3 is CAAGVNQPQHF. The CDR3 nucleotides are TGTGCTGCAGGGGTAAATCAGCCCCAGCATTTT.

The table lists this clonotype with a few counts. The rearrangement uses TRBV20-1 and TRBJ1-5; TRBD1 agrees at 7 bases. CDR3 length: 15 residues. V lost 5 bases to trimming and J lost 5 bases; unmatched junction nucleotides: 12. In germline, CDR1 is DFQATT, CDR2 SNEGSKA (reference sequence). The CDR3 reads CSAVRQGRWDQPQHF. The CDR3 nucleotides are TGCAGTGCTGTCCGACAGGGCCGATGGGATCAGCCCCAGCATTTT.

This clonotype was found many times. This rearrangement joins TRBV6-1 to TRBJ1-2, with TRBD1 matching 9 bases. V shed 5 bases, J shed 4 bases, and the junction held 8 bases outside the gene matches. Germline CDR1 is MNHNS and CDR2 is SASEGT. The CDR3 sequence is 15 residues long. CDR3 amino acids: CASSPTGQGLYGYTF. The CDR3 nucleotides read TGTGCCAGCAGTCCGACGGGACAGGGCCTCTATGGCTACACCTTC.

The chain combines TRBV11-1 with TRBJ2-1; 9 bases match TRBD2. Germline V gene data show CDR1 as SGHAT and CDR2 as FQDESV (reference sequence). CDR3 size: 14 residues. The junction had 11 bases not matched to a gene; V was cut back by 8 bases and J by 9 bases. In nucleotides, the CDR3 is TGTGCCAGCGCCCGCGGGAGGGCCTCAAGTGAGCAGTTCTTC. This encodes CASARGRASSEQFF.

With regard to this clonotype: A read error is possible here, since a much larger clone lies one base away. V and J are TRBV12-3 or TRBV12-4 and TRBJ1-2, with 8 positions matching TRBD1. The CDR3 is made up of 12 amino acids. The CDR3 DNA follows: TGTGTCAGCAGCAAGGACAGGGATGGCTACACCTTC. The encoded protein is CVSSKDRDGYTF.

The chain employs TRBV7-2 and TRBJ2-6; no clear D. The CDR3 is made up of 17 amino acids. V was pared by 2 bases and J by 4 bases, with 15 bases between. From germline, CDR1 is SGHTA and CDR2 FQGNSA. The CDR3 protein is CASSLSVRSTGANVLTF. The CDR3 coding sequence is TGTGCCAGCAGCTTATCAGTCAGGTCGACCGGGGCCAACGTCCTGACTTTC. Looking up the rest from reference TRBV7-2 and TRBJ2-6 gives the full variable domain: GAGVSQSPSNKVTEKGKDVELRCDPISGHTALYWYRQSLGQGLEFLIYFQGNSAPDKSGLPSDRFSAERTGGSVSTLTIQRTQQEDSAVYLCASSLSVRSTGANVLTFGAGSRLTVL.

This clonotype was seen a single time. The rearrangement joins TRBV9 to TRBJ1-1, with D uncertain. The CDR3 consists of 13 residues. Germline V gene lookup returns CDR1 SGDLS and CDR2 YYNGEE. The V end lost 3 bases, the J end lost 4 bases, and 10 bases lay between the germline ends. The CDR3 DNA is TGTGCCAGCAGCGCCCGGTGGGGCACTGAAGCTTTCTTT. This codes for CASSARWGTEAFF.

This clonotype was recorded a few times. The V call is TRBV20-1, the J call TRBJ2-7; D uncertain. Germline assignment: CDR1 DFQATT and CDR2 SNEGSKA (reference sequence). V was pared by 6 bases and J by 1 base, with 22 bases between. This CDR3 is 16 amino acids long. The CDR3 DNA reads TGCAGTGCCGAAAACCGTTGGGGTCAGAGATCCTACGAGCAGTACTTC. Translated, it gives CSAENRWGQRSYEQYF.

The genes are TRBV12-3 or TRBV12-4 and TRBJ2-7; D call uncertain. The CDR3 totals 16 residues. V was pared by 3 bases and J by 0 bases, with 15 bases between. This CDR3 is CASSFRPLETSYEQYF. The DNA for the CDR3 is TGTGCCAGCAGTTTCCGGCCTTTAGAGACCTCCTACGAGCAGTACTTC.

The chain has TRBV29-1 and TRBJ2-3; TRBD2 aligns across 10 bases. CDR3 size: 14 residues. Looked up from germline, CDR1 is SQVTM and CDR2 is ANQGSEA. In DNA form, the CDR3 reads TGCAGTAAAACTAGCGGGGCGGACACAGATACGCAGTATTTT. Its translation: CSKTSGADTDTQYF.